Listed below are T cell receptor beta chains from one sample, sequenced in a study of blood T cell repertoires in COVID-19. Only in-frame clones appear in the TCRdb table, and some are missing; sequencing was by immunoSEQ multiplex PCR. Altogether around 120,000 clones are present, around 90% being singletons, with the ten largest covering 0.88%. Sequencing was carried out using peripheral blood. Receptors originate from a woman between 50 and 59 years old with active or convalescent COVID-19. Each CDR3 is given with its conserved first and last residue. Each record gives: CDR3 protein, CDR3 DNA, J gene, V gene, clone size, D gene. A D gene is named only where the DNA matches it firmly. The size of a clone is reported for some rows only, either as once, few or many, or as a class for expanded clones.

CDR3aa: CASSPGQQIPYGYTF; CDR3nt: TGTGCCAGCTCACCAGGCCAACAGATCCCCTATGGCTACACCTTC; j_gene: TRBJ1-2; v_gene: TRBV18; abundance: NA; d_gene: NA
CDR3aa: CAWSVRAGGRNQPQHF; CDR3nt: TGTGCCTGGAGTGTACGGGCAGGAGGAAGAAATCAGCCCCAGCATTTT; j_gene: TRBJ1-5; v_gene: TRBV30; abundance: NA; d_gene: NA
CDR3aa: CASSFPLNRGRMGNTIYF; CDR3nt: TGTGCCAGCAGTTTTCCCCTCAACAGGGGAAGGATGGGAAACACCATATATTTT; j_gene: TRBJ1-3; v_gene: TRBV28; abundance: NA; d_gene: TRBD1
CDR3aa: CASSLGAGTAGELFF; CDR3nt: TGTGCCAGCAGCCTAGGAGCGGGAACGGCCGGGGAGCTGTTTTTT; j_gene: TRBJ2-2; v_gene: TRBV14; abundance: NA; d_gene: TRBD2
CDR3aa: CATSRDVARGQPQHF; CDR3nt: TGTGCCACCAGCAGAGATGTGGCTCGGGGGCAGCCCCAGCATTTT; j_gene: TRBJ1-5; v_gene: TRBV15; abundance: NA; d_gene: NA
CDR3aa: CASSWTGGETQYF; CDR3nt: TGTGCCAGCAGTTGGACAGGGGGGGAGACCCAGTACTTC; j_gene: TRBJ2-5; v_gene: TRBV27; abundance: NA; d_gene: TRBD1
CDR3aa: CASGRNRGYEQYF; CDR3nt: TGTGCCAGCGGAAGGAATAGGGGGTACGAGCAGTACTTC; j_gene: TRBJ2-7; v_gene: TRBV27; abundance: once; d_gene: NA
CDR3aa: CASSEGRAGNEQFF; CDR3nt: TGTGCCAGCAGCGAAGGGAGGGCCGGAAATGAGCAGTTCTTC; j_gene: TRBJ2-1; v_gene: TRBV3-1/TRBV3-2; abundance: NA; d_gene: TRBD2
CDR3aa: CASSLAALLRNQPQHF; CDR3nt: TGTGCCAGCAGTTTAGCTGCGCTACTCCGCAATCAGCCCCAGCATTTT; j_gene: TRBJ1-5; v_gene: TRBV28; abundance: few; d_gene: NA
CDR3aa: CASSVGASGYYEQYF; CDR3nt: TGTGCCAGCAGCGTAGGGGCTAGCGGGTACTACGAGCAGTACTTC; j_gene: TRBJ2-7; v_gene: TRBV9; abundance: NA; d_gene: TRBD2
CDR3aa: CASSDKAGRASGNTIYF; CDR3nt: TGTGCCAGCAGCGATAAAGCGGGCCGGGCCTCTGGAAACACCATATATTTT; j_gene: TRBJ1-3; v_gene: TRBV25-1; abundance: NA; d_gene: NA
CDR3aa: CATRDSLTDTQYF; CDR3nt: TGTGCCACTCGGGACTCCCTCACAGATACGCAGTATTTT; j_gene: TRBJ2-3; v_gene: TRBV24-1; abundance: NA; d_gene: NA
CDR3aa: CSAYYYEQFF; CDR3nt: TGCAGTGCTTATTATTATGAGCAGTTCTTC; j_gene: TRBJ2-1; v_gene: TRBV20-1; abundance: NA; d_gene: NA
CDR3aa: CAISEWGKGSGQPQHF; CDR3nt: TGTGCCATCAGTGAGTGGGGTAAAGGGAGTGGACAGCCCCAGCATTTT; j_gene: TRBJ1-5; v_gene: TRBV10-3; abundance: NA; d_gene: NA
CDR3aa: CASRSDSLNTEAFF; CDR3nt: TGTGCCAGCAGGTCCGACAGCTTGAACACTGAAGCTTTCTTT; j_gene: TRBJ1-1; v_gene: TRBV28; abundance: NA; d_gene: NA
CDR3aa: CAISDSRTNTGELFF; CDR3nt: TGTGCCATCAGTGATTCCCGGACAAACACCGGGGAGCTGTTTTTT; j_gene: TRBJ2-2; v_gene: TRBV10-3; abundance: once; d_gene: NA
CDR3aa: CASSPSIRTDTQYF; CDR3nt: TGTGCCAGCAGCCCCTCGATCAGGACAGATACGCAGTATTTT; j_gene: TRBJ2-3; v_gene: TRBV3-1/TRBV3-2; abundance: once; d_gene: NA
CDR3aa: CASSWDRDYGYTF; CDR3nt: TGTGCCAGCAGCTGGGACAGGGACTATGGCTACACCTTC; j_gene: TRBJ1-2; v_gene: TRBV3-1/TRBV3-2; abundance: NA; d_gene: TRBD1
CDR3aa: CATSDFLSNQPQHF; CDR3nt: TGTGCCACCAGTGATTTTCTGAGCAATCAGCCCCAGCATTTT; j_gene: TRBJ1-5; v_gene: TRBV24-1; abundance: NA; d_gene: NA
CDR3aa: CASSLWGQGVDEQYF; CDR3nt: TGTGCCAGCAGCTTATGGGGACAGGGGGTAGACGAGCAGTACTTC; j_gene: TRBJ2-7; v_gene: TRBV7-2; abundance: NA; d_gene: TRBD1
CDR3aa: CASSLGLAGGNEQFF; CDR3nt: TGTGCCAGCAGCTTGGGACTAGCGGGAGGTAATGAGCAGTTCTTC; j_gene: TRBJ2-1; v_gene: TRBV7-3; abundance: NA; d_gene: TRBD2
CDR3aa: CASRVGGQPQHF; CDR3nt: TGTGCCAGCAGAGTGGGGGGTCAGCCCCAGCATTTT; j_gene: TRBJ1-5; v_gene: TRBV12-3/TRBV12-4; abundance: NA; d_gene: NA
CDR3aa: CATSDPGQGNEKLFF; CDR3nt: TGTGCCACCAGTGACCCGGGACAGGGTAATGAAAAACTGTTTTTT; j_gene: TRBJ1-4; v_gene: TRBV24-1; abundance: NA; d_gene: TRBD1
CDR3aa: CASTSTSGSVTYEQYF; CDR3nt: TGTGCCAGTACCTCTACTAGCGGGAGTGTCACCTACGAGCAGTACTTC; j_gene: TRBJ2-7; v_gene: TRBV19; abundance: once; d_gene: TRBD2
CDR3aa: CASSWDSNTEAFF; CDR3nt: TGTGCCAGCAGCTGGGACAGTAACACTGAAGCTTTCTTT; j_gene: TRBJ1-1; v_gene: TRBV5-5; abundance: NA; d_gene: TRBD1
CDR3aa: CASSWQGTNTGELFF; CDR3nt: TGTGCCAGCAGCTGGCAGGGTACGAACACCGGGGAGCTGTTTTTT; j_gene: TRBJ2-2; v_gene: TRBV5-4; abundance: NA; d_gene: NA
CDR3aa: CASSFQGATDTQYF; CDR3nt: TGTGCCAGCAGTTTCCAGGGGGCCACAGATACGCAGTATTTT; j_gene: TRBJ2-3; v_gene: TRBV28; abundance: NA; d_gene: TRBD1
CDR3aa: CASQRQRQGATGYTF; CDR3nt: TGTGCCAGCCAGCGCCAAAGACAGGGGGCGACTGGCTACACCTTC; j_gene: TRBJ1-2; v_gene: TRBV6-5; abundance: NA; d_gene: TRBD1
CDR3aa: CASSLTGMYEQYF; CDR3nt: TGCGCCAGCAGCTTGACAGGGATGTACGAGCAGTACTTC; j_gene: TRBJ2-7; v_gene: TRBV5-1; abundance: NA; d_gene: NA
CDR3aa: CASSSPTGGIYEQYF; CDR3nt: TGTGCCAGCAGCTCGCCGACAGGGGGAATCTACGAGCAGTACTTC; j_gene: TRBJ2-7; v_gene: TRBV7-8; abundance: few; d_gene: TRBD1
CDR3aa: CASSPSYYGYTF; CDR3nt: TGTGCCAGCAGCCCCTCTTATTATGGCTACACCTTC; j_gene: TRBJ1-2; v_gene: TRBV5-5; abundance: NA; d_gene: NA
CDR3aa: CASIAGGGRDEKLFF; CDR3nt: TGTGCCAGCATCGCGGGAGGGGGCAGAGATGAAAAACTGTTTTTT; j_gene: TRBJ1-4; v_gene: TRBV28; abundance: NA; d_gene: TRBD1
CDR3aa: CASSLAILLAGGYEQYF; CDR3nt: TGTGCCAGCAGCTTAGCGATCCTATTAGCGGGCGGATACGAGCAGTACTTC; j_gene: TRBJ2-7; v_gene: TRBV7-9; abundance: many; d_gene: TRBD2
CDR3aa: CATSDLSGRRDTQYF; CDR3nt: TGTGCCACCAGTGATTTAAGCGGGAGGAGGGATACGCAGTATTTT; j_gene: TRBJ2-3; v_gene: TRBV24-1; abundance: NA; d_gene: TRBD2
CDR3aa: CASSLQGAMNTEAFF; CDR3nt: TGTGCCAGCTCACTACAGGGGGCTATGAACACTGAAGCTTTCTTT; j_gene: TRBJ1-1; v_gene: TRBV18; abundance: NA; d_gene: TRBD1
CDR3aa: CASSYDRSLLVTEAFF; CDR3nt: TGTGCCAGCAGTTATGACAGGAGCCTACTAGTCACTGAAGCTTTCTTT; j_gene: TRBJ1-1; v_gene: TRBV6-2/TRBV6-3; abundance: once; d_gene: NA
CDR3aa: CASSSLNEQFF; CDR3nt: TGTGCCAGCAGTTCCCTGAATGAGCAGTTCTTC; j_gene: TRBJ2-1; v_gene: TRBV6-5; abundance: NA; d_gene: NA
CDR3aa: CASSYPTASGSTNEQFF; CDR3nt: TGTGCCAGCAGTTACCCGACAGCTAGCGGGAGTACCAATGAGCAGTTCTTC; j_gene: TRBJ2-1; v_gene: TRBV6-2/TRBV6-3; abundance: NA; d_gene: TRBD2
CDR3aa: CATSGGQGSYGYTF; CDR3nt: TGTGCCACCAGTGGAGGACAGGGAAGCTATGGCTACACCTTC; j_gene: TRBJ1-2; v_gene: TRBV24-1; abundance: NA; d_gene: TRBD1
CDR3aa: CASSRDSSGNTIYF; CDR3nt: TGTGCCAGCAGCCGAGACAGCTCTGGAAACACCATATATTTT; j_gene: TRBJ1-3; v_gene: TRBV9; abundance: NA; d_gene: NA
CDR3aa: CASSALIGGAGMNTEAFF; CDR3nt: TGTGCCAGCTCAGCCCTAATAGGGGGCGCGGGGATGAACACTGAAGCTTTCTTT; j_gene: TRBJ1-1; v_gene: TRBV18; abundance: NA; d_gene: TRBD1
CDR3aa: CAWSGQVGDEAFF; CDR3nt: TGTGCCTGGAGTGGACAGGTAGGCGATGAAGCTTTCTTT; j_gene: TRBJ1-1; v_gene: TRBV30; abundance: NA; d_gene: NA
CDR3aa: CASSPGLSGSRLLAKNIQYF; CDR3nt: TGTGCCAGCAGCCCCGGACTGAGCGGAAGTCGCCTCCTAGCCAAAAACATTCAGTACTTC; j_gene: TRBJ2-4; v_gene: TRBV14; abundance: once; d_gene: NA